This T cell receptor (beta chain) was sequenced during a study of technical replicates of blood from a handful of donors. V gave up 6 bases and J gave up 7 bases; unmatched junction bases: 6. CDR3 length: 12 amino acids. Germline CDR1 reads SQVTM; CDR2 reads ANQGSEA. Sequencing used immunoSEQ multiplex PCR; TCRdb keeps in-frame clones, though not all of them. This table has 9,500 to 15,000 clones, over 85% appearing once. The receptor's source is a human donor in good health. The chain couples TRBV29-1 to TRBJ2-1; 7 bases match TRBD1. Specimen: PBMCs. The chain's CDR3 is CSVGQIRNEQFF. The CDR3 region has the DNA TGCAGCGTGGGACAGATCAGAAATGAGCAGTTCTTC.